The 11 T cell receptor beta chains listed next were all sequenced from one sample in a study of glioma-infiltrating T cells after dendritic cell vaccination (dated by TCRdb to the mid-2010s). The time point label corresponds to: after dendritic cell vaccination, including at tumor progression/relapse. Libraries were built with the immunoSEQ multiplex PCR assay. TCRdb carries this immuneACCESS record with in-frame sequences only. Its versions omit some clonotypes, under half of them owing to an unresolved V gene in the studies checked, with the rest unexplained. The sample profile shows roughly 80,000 clones; 80% to 90% of them were found once. Of the sample, around 2% falls within the top ten clones. The sample consisted of blood, taken after dendritic cell vaccination. The receptors here all came from a human donor with glioblastoma.

The rearrangement joins TRBV9 to TRBJ2-2; the match to TRBD2 covers 9 bases. The CDR3 spans 16 residues. Germline CDR1 and CDR2: SGDLS and YYNGEE. V trimming: 0 bases; J trimming: 1 base; junction bases outside the gene matches: 1. CDR3 residues: CASSVGLAVNTGELFF. CDR3 in DNA: TGTGCCAGCAGCGTAGGACTAGCGGTGAACACCGGGGAGCTGTTTTTT.

The chain recombines TRBV6-1 with TRBJ1-1, with TRBD1 as a possible D gene (5 bases). CDR3 length equals 15 residues. Between the trimmed V and J ends, which lost 3 bases and 2 bases, there was a span of 13 bases. CDR1 and CDR2 (germline): MNHNS, SASEGT. CDR3 nucleotide sequence: TGTGCCAGCAGTGATACCTGGGGGGGAAACACTGAAGCTTTCTTT. It translates to CASSDTWGGNTEAFF.

The V and J genes are TRBV5-1 and TRBJ2-3; D is uncertain. V lost 4 bases and J lost 0, with 12 bases in between. Germline lookup yields CDR1 SGHRS and CDR2 YFSETQ. The CDR3 loop spans 15 amino acids. The CDR3 here is CASSESPGSTDTQYF. The DNA for the CDR3 is TGCGCCAGCAGCGAATCCCCCGGGAGCACAGATACGCAGTATTTT.

V gene TRBV15 combines with J gene TRBJ2-3; D not resolved. Germline assignment: CDR1 LNHNV and CDR2 YYDKDF (reference sequence). V lost 1 base and J lost 3, with 5 bases in between. This CDR3 comprises 13 residues. This CDR3 is CATSRVLTDTQYF. CDR3 DNA: TGTGCCACCAGCAGAGTGTTAACAGATACGCAGTATTTT.

The rearrangement uses TRBV10-3 and TRBJ2-7; TRBD2 matches 10 bases. The V gene end was trimmed by 5 bases and the J gene end by 1 base; junction bases not matched to a gene: 5. This CDR3 has 15 residues. Per germline, CDR1 ENHRY and CDR2 SYGVKD. CDR3 loop: CAISKPSGRSYEQYF. The DNA of the CDR3 is TGTGCCATCAGTAAACCTAGCGGGAGATCCTACGAGCAGTACTTC.

The CDR3 reads CSVLTGTYEKLFF. Written as DNA, the CDR3 is TGCAGCGTATTGACAGGGACATATGAAAAACTGTTTTTT. The chain combines TRBV29-1 with TRBJ1-4; 7 nucleotides line up with TRBD1. In germline, CDR1 is SQVTM, CDR2 ANQGSEA. The CDR3 length is 13 residues. With V trimmed by 6 bases and J by 6 bases, 7 bases remained unmatched.

This rearrangement joins TRBV7-8 to TRBJ2-5, with D perhaps TRBD2 (7 bases). The CDR3 runs to 16 residues. V was cut by 5 bases and J by 1 base, with 17 bases left in between. Germline V CDR1 and CDR2: SGHVS, FQNEAQ. CDR3 in amino acids: CASSQLEGGPQETQYF. In DNA form, the CDR3 reads TGTGCCAGCAGCCAATTAGAGGGGGGGCCCCAAGAGACCCAGTACTTC.

The rearrangement joins TRBV5-4 to TRBJ2-1; 8 positions match TRBD2. The CDR3 extends over 20 amino acids. V dropped 1 base and J dropped 0; count of bases not matched to a gene: 15. The V gene's germline CDR1 is SGHNT and CDR2 YYREEE (reference sequence). The CDR3 loop is CASSLWGWLAGSSSYNEQFF. The CDR3 DNA reads TGTGCCAGCAGCTTGTGGGGGTGGCTAGCGGGCTCCAGCTCCTACAATGAGCAGTTCTTC.

The CDR3 is CSVTGQGNTEAFF. The DNA for the CDR3 is TGCAGCGTGACAGGACAGGGCAACACTGAAGCTTTCTTT. The rearrangement uses TRBV29-1 and TRBJ1-1, with 8 bases fitting TRBD1. The trim removed 6 bases at V and 2 bases at J, leaving 5 bases unmatched. The CDR3 length is 13 residues. CDR1 and CDR2 from the germline V gene are SQVTM and ANQGSEA.

The gene calls are TRBV18 and TRBJ1-2; no definite D call. CDR1 KGHSH and CDR2 LQKENI come from the germline V gene. V shed 6 bases and J shed 5 bases, with 13 bases lying between them. CDR3 length: 13 amino acids. The CDR3 coding sequence is TGTGCCAGCTCCCCGGAGGTGATGTATGGCTACACCTTC. Translation gives CASSPEVMYGYTF.

This chain uses TRBV9 with TRBJ1-1, with a weak D call TRBD1 (5 bases). The germline V gene encodes CDR1 SGDLS and CDR2 YYNGEE. Trimming left V 0 bases short and J 5 bases short, with 11 bases between. The CDR3 spans 14 residues. The DNA for the CDR3 is TGTGCCAGCAGCGTAGTGGAGGGGACGACTGAAGCTTTCTTT. Translating it yields CASSVVEGTTEAFF.